Following are 12 T cell receptor beta chains from one sample sequenced in a study of blood T cell repertoires in COVID-19. Data came from immunoSEQ multiplex PCR; TCRdb stores just in-frame clones and leaves some out. The sample includes about 220,000 clones, around 80% of them seen just once. Sequenced material: peripheral blood. Source of these receptors: a woman aged 55-69 years who had recovered from COVID-19.

This sequence joins TRBV4-1 and TRBJ1-5; no firm D call. The CDR3 totals 15 residues. Trimming stripped 0 bases from V and 7 bases from J, with 13 bases between. Germline V gene data show CDR1 as MGHRA and CDR2 as YSYEKL. CDR3 protein: CASSQEGGKDQPQHF. Written as DNA, the CDR3 is TGCGCCAGCAGCCAAGAAGGAGGGAAGGACCAGCCCCAGCATTTT.

The V gene is TRBV2, the J gene TRBJ2-3; tentative D call: TRBD2 (6 bases). CDR1 and CDR2 from the germline V gene are SNHLY and FYNNEI. With 6 bases removed from V and 0 bases from J, the gap between germline ends came to 13 bases. The CDR3 spans 15 residues. The CDR3 region is CASSVSGTSTDTQYF. The CDR3 DNA reads TGTGCCAGCAGCGTTAGCGGAACTAGCACAGATACGCAGTATTTT.

The rearrangement links TRBV4-2 to TRBJ1-1; no clear D. The CDR3 has 16 residues. Trimming shortened V by 0 bases and J by 0 bases, and 11 bases separated the two germline ends. Per the germline V gene, CDR1 is LGHNA and CDR2 is YNFKEQ. CDR3 sequence: CASSQDSVRVNTEAFF. For the CDR3, the DNA is TGTGCCAGCAGCCAAGATTCGGTTCGGGTGAACACTGAAGCTTTCTTT.

This clone appeared a single time. The rearrangement uses TRBV12-3 or TRBV12-4 and TRBJ2-1; D not resolved. There are 12 residues in the CDR3. V shed 2 bases and J shed 6 bases, with 5 bases lying between them. The CDR3 is CASSLSSNEQFF. The DNA for the CDR3 is TGTGCCAGCAGTTTATCGTCCAATGAGCAGTTCTTC.

The chain links TRBV28 to TRBJ1-5; the match to TRBD1 covers 8 bases. The CDR3 is made up of 14 amino acids. V trimming: 7 bases; J trimming: 2 bases; junction bases outside the gene matches: 4. The germline V gene encodes CDR1 MDHEN and CDR2 SYDVKM. The CDR3 here is CASTTTGGNQPQHF. For the CDR3, the DNA is TGTGCCAGCACCACGACAGGGGGCAATCAGCCCCAGCATTTT.

The rearrangement links TRBV18 to TRBJ1-6; D might be TRBD1 (5 bases). The CDR3 has 16 residues. V was shortened by 4 bases and J by 5 bases, with 15 bases between the two germline ends. Germline CDR1 is KGHSH and CDR2 is LQKENI. CDR3 nucleotide sequence: TGTGCCAGCTCACTATATACGGGGGGGGATAATTCACCCCTCCACTTT. Translated, it gives CASSLYTGGDNSPLHF.

The chain joins TRBV5-5 to TRBJ1-6, with TRBD1 matching 7 bases. This CDR3 has 16 residues. CDR1 is SGHKS, CDR2 YYEKEE, per germline (reference sequence). Unmatched junction bases numbered 8, after V lost 4 bases and J lost 4 bases. The CDR3 nucleotides read TGTGCCAGCAGCACAGATCCGGGACAGTATAATTCACCCCTCCACTTT. It translates to CASSTDPGQYNSPLHF.

The chain employs TRBV30 and TRBJ2-2; tentative D call: TRBD1 (5 bases). The germline V and J ends were trimmed by 0 bases and 7 bases, with 12 bases remaining between them. Germline CDR1 is GTSNPN and CDR2 is SVGIG (reference sequence). The CDR3 is 14 residues long. CDR3 bases: TGTGCCTGGAGTGTAAAGGGGTACATCGGGGAGCTGTTTTTT. Translation gives CAWSVKGYIGELFF. Full variable domain (rest looked up from reference TRBV30 and TRBJ2-2): SQTIHQWPATLVQPVGSPLSLECTVEGTSNPNLYWYRQAAGRGLQLLFYSVGIGQISSEVPQNLSASRPQDRQFILSSKKLLLSDSGFYLCAWSVKGYIGELFFGEGSRLTVL.

CDR3 in amino acids: CASSLGGQGVTEAFF. For the CDR3, the DNA is TGTGCCAGCAGCTTAGGGGGACAGGGTGTCACTGAAGCTTTCTTT. This rearrangement joins TRBV11-3 to TRBJ1-1, with 9 bases that match TRBD1. The CDR3 sequence is 15 residues long. Germline V gene sequence: CDR1 SGHNT, CDR2 YENEEA. V lost 1 base to trimming and J lost 4 bases; unmatched junction nucleotides: 4.

Only one count was recorded for this clone. The rearrangement links TRBV6-5 to TRBJ1-3; D is unclear. CDR3 size: 14 residues. Germline loops: CDR1 MNHEY, CDR2 SVGAGI. V was pared by 8 bases and J by 1 base, with 12 bases between. CDR3 coding DNA: TGTGCCAGCCAACGGGGTCCTTCTGGAAACACCATATATTTT. This gives the protein CASQRGPSGNTIYF.

This clone was seen once. The V and J genes are TRBV28 and TRBJ1-1, with 8 positions matching TRBD1. This CDR3 has 15 amino acids. The germline V gene encodes CDR1 MDHEN and CDR2 SYDVKM. V was clipped by 4 bases and J by 0 bases; unmatched bases: 4. The CDR3 loop reads CASSSPGQVNTEAFF. CDR3 coding DNA: TGTGCCAGCAGTTCGCCGGGACAGGTGAACACTGAAGCTTTCTTT.

The rearrangement joins TRBV9 to TRBJ1-6, with D possibly TRBD1 on 5 matching bases. CDR1 and CDR2 from the germline V gene are SGDLS and YYNGEE. Trimming left V 4 bases short and J 10 bases short, with 15 bases between. The CDR3 runs to 14 residues. The CDR3 nucleotides are TGTGCCAGCAGCCCCCTCGGGGGTGGATCACCCCTCCACTTT. Its translation is CASSPLGGGSPLHF.